The clone carrying this T cell receptor (beta chain) was observed a few times. The antigen remains unidentified. This entry is derived from a study of beta chain features in type 1 diabetes. Losses at the gene ends were 7 bases for V and 4 bases for J; bases not matched to a gene: 7. CDR1 is ENHRY, CDR2 SYGVKD, per germline. This CDR3 spans 14 amino acids. Study results and limitations: TCRB CDR3 length was moderately but significantly reduced in all four CD4+ subsets of Type 1 diabetes patients.

As every portion of the isolated RNA was reverse transcribed, the sequencing read expressed TCRB transcripts. Measured with immunoSEQ multiplex PCR; TCRdb has only the in-frame clones, and not every one. In the table there are around 280,000 clones, about 15% of which are singletons. Sequenced sample: naive CD4+ T cells from blood. The chain is built from TRBV10-3 and TRBJ1-2; 9 bases agree with TRBD1. The receptor comes from a man aged 18-30 years with type 1 diabetes. For the CDR3, the DNA is TGTGCCATCACCGAGGGGACAGGGACCTATGGCTACACCTTC. Protein sequence: CAITEGTGTYGYTF.